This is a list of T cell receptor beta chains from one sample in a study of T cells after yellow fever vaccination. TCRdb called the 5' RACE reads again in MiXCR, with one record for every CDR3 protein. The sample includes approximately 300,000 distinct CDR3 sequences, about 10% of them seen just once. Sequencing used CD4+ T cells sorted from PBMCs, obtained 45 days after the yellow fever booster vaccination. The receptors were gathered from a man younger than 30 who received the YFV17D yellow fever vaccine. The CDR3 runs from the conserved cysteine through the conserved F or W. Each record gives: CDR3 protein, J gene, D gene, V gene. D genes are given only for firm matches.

CASSRLGTSSTDTQYF TRBJ2-3 - TRBV12-3/TRBV12-4
CASSPDSYSPLHF TRBJ1-6 - TRBV3-1
CASSMGLAAYEQYF TRBJ2-7 TRBD2 TRBV19
CASSYRNRGDSPLHF TRBJ1-6 TRBD1 TRBV6-5
CSARPTGGAADTQYF TRBJ2-3 TRBD1 TRBV20-1
CASSDRGPTNYGYTF TRBJ1-2 - TRBV9
CASKRHRGEQFF TRBJ2-1 - TRBV6-2/TRBV6-3
CASSLAGHNEKLFF TRBJ1-4 - TRBV7-2
CASSFGVRRRPEAFF TRBJ1-1 - TRBV6-2/TRBV6-3
CASSLVRGSETDTQYF TRBJ2-3 - TRBV11-2
CASSMGTQYF TRBJ2-5 - TRBV6-1
CASSVGAVWGAGANVLTF TRBJ2-6 - TRBV9
CASSFVGGSTYF TRBJ2-4 TRBD2 TRBV27
CASSLAGGVEKLFF TRBJ1-4 TRBD1 TRBV7-2
CASSYSPLTKETQYF TRBJ2-5 - TRBV6-5
CASSAGPGTDTQYF TRBJ2-3 - TRBV9
CASSLRAGGPRQYF TRBJ2-7 TRBD2 TRBV7-2
CASSTDRGGEAFF TRBJ1-1 TRBD1 TRBV7-9
CASSSENNEQFF TRBJ2-1 - TRBV5-1
CSVGQSNGYTF TRBJ1-2 - TRBV20-1
CASSFSVFTGTEAFF TRBJ1-1 - TRBV7-2
CASSQGGYQPQHF TRBJ1-5 TRBD1 TRBV12-3/TRBV12-4
CATGTSMSDTQYF TRBJ2-3 TRBD2 TRBV24-1
CSCARGTYNEQFF TRBJ2-1 - TRBV20-1
CASSLPGRDTEAFF TRBJ1-1 - TRBV5-6
CASSTALGPYEQYF TRBJ2-7 - TRBV4-3
CATSRDTSGGYNEQFF TRBJ2-1 TRBD2 TRBV15
CASVPGGTDTQYF TRBJ2-3 - TRBV5-4
CSPQGLAKNIQYF TRBJ2-4 - TRBV20-1
CASSPSGRGDTDTQYF TRBJ2-3 TRBD2 TRBV6-2/TRBV6-3
CASSSSGATNYGYTF TRBJ1-2 - TRBV11-2
CSARVWDRDYGYTF TRBJ1-2 TRBD1 TRBV20-1
CASSYNGGRSYEQYF TRBJ2-7 - TRBV6-5